This T cell receptor beta chain was found in a study of molecular identifiers for immune sequencing clone quantification. Study in general: In the replicates, RNA derived from 20,000 or 100,000 naive CD8 cells was divided into five parts, and four were sequenced.

As regards this clonotype: Its antigen is as yet unknown. A much larger clone lies a single base off, so this may be a read error.

Study conclusions and caveats: Spiked Jurkat TCR RNA equivalent to one cell was reportedly detectable in about a million naive cells. Over 99% of CMV-specific effector molecules, but under 1% of naive ones, were in clones above 20 copies.

Generation of bulk TCR libraries relied on previously described methods and listed TCR primers. Using its own MiXCR run on the PCR reads, TCRdb lists one record per CDR3 protein. The data show over 65,000 distinct CDR3 sequences, with approximately 23% seen just once and 0.6% to 0.9% held by the top ten. CDR3 length equals 14 residues. Per the germline V gene, CDR1 is SQVTM and CDR2 is ANQGSEA. The sequenced sample consisted of naive CD8+ T cells from blood, with Jurkat cell RNA spiked in. Subset of the sample: FACS-sorted CD8+CD4-CCR7+CD45RA+ naive T cells. This TCR came from a human donor in good health. Some libraries in this study had Jurkat cell RNA spiked in. V and J are TRBV29-1 and TRBJ2-4, with D maybe TRBD1 (6 bases). The CDR3 here is CSVLAGVAKSIQYF. CDR3 DNA sequence: TGCAGCGTTCTGGCAGGGGTGGCCAAAAGCATTCAGTACTTC.